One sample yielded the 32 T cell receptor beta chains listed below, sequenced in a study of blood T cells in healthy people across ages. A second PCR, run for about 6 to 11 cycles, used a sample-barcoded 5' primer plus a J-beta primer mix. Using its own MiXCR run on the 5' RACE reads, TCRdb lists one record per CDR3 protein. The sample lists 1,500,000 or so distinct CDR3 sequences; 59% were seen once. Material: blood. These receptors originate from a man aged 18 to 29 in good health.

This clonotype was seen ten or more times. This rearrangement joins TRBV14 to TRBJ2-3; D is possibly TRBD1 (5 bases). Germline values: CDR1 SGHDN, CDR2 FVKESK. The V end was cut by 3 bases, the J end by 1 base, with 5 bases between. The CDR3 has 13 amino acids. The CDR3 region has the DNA TGTGCCAGCAGCCAGACAGGCACAGATACGCAGTATTTT. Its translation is CASSQTGTDTQYF.

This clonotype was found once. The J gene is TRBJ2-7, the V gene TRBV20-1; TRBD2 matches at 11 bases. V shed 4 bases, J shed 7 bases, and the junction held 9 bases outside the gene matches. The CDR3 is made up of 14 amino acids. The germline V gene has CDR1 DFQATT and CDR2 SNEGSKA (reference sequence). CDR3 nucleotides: TGCAGTGCTACCGAACTAGCGGGAGTGCCAGAGCAGTACTTC. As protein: CSATELAGVPEQYF.

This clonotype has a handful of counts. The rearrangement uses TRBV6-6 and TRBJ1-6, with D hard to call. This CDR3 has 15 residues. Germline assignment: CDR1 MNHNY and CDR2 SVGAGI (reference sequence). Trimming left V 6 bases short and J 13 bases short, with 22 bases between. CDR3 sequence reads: CASRYRNLVPWPLHF. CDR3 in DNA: TGTGCCAGCAGATACCGGAACCTCGTTCCATGGCCCCTCCACTTT.

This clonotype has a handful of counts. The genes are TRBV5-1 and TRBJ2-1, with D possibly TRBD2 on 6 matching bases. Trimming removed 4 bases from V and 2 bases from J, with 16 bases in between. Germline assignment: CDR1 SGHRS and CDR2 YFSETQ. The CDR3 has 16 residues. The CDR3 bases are TGCGCCAGCAGCCCTGGAGGCGGGAATGCCTACAATGAGCAGTTCTTC. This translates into CASSPGGGNAYNEQFF.

The CDR3: CSARVRVSGETQYF. The DNA of the CDR3 is TGCAGTGCTAGAGTGAGGGTTAGCGGGGAGACCCAGTACTTC. The chain employs TRBV20-1 and TRBJ2-5; the match to TRBD2 covers 7 bases. Germline loops: CDR1 DFQATT, CDR2 SNEGSKA (reference sequence). V shed 1 base, J shed 5 bases, and the junction held 7 bases outside the gene matches. This CDR3 has 14 amino acids.

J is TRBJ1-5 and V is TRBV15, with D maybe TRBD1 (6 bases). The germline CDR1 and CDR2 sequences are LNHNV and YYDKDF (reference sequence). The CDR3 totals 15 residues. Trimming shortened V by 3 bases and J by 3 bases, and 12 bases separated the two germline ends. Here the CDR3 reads CATSSGGRTNQPQHF. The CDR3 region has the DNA TGTGCCACCAGCAGCGGGGGCAGGACCAATCAGCCCCAGCATTTT.

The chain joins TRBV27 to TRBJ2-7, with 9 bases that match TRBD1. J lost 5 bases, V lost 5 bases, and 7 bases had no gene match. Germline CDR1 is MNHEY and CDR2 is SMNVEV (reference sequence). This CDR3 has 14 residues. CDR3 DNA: TGTGCCAGCAGTGTCCAGGGACAGGGTAACGAGCAGTACTTC. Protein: CASSVQGQGNEQYF.

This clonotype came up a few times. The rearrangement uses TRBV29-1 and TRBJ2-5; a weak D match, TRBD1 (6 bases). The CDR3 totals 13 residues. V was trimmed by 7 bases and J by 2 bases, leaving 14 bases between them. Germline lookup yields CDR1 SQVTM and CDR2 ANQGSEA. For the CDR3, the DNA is TGCAGCGCGCCGGACAGTTTACAAGAGACCCAGTACTTC. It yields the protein CSAPDSLQETQYF.

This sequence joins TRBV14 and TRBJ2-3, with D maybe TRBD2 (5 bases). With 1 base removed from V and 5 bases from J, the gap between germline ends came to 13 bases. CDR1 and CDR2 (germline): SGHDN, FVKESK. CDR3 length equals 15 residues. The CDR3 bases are TGTGCCAGCAGCCAAGTAACGGGATTTGGAGATACGCAGTATTTT. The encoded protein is CASSQVTGFGDTQYF.

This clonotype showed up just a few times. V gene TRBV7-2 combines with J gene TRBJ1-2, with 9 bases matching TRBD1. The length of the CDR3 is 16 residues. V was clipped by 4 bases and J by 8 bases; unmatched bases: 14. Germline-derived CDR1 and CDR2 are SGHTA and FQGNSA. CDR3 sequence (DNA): TGTGCCAGCAGCTCGGCTACAGGGGGCGCGTTGAACGGCTACACCTTC. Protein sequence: CASSSATGGALNGYTF.

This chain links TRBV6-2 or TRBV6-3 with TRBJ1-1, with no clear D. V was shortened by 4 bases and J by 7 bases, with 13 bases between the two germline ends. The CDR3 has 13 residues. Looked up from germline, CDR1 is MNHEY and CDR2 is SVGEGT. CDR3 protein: CASSFQKAGEAFF. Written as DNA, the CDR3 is TGTGCCAGCAGTTTTCAGAAAGCCGGTGAAGCTTTCTTT.

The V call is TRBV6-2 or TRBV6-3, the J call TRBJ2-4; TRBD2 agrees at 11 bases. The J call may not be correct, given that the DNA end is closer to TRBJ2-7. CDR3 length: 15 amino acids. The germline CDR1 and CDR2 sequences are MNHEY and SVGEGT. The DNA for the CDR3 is TGTGCCAGCAAACTAGCGGGAGCGGTTTCCTACGAGCAGTACTTC. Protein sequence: CASKLAGAVSYEQYF.

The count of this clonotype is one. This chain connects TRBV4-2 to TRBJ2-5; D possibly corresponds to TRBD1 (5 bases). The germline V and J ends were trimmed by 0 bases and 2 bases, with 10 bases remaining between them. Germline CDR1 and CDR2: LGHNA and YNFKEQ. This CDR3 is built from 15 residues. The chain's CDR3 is CASSQDPGMQETQYF. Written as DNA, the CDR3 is TGTGCCAGCAGCCAAGATCCAGGGATGCAAGAGACCCAGTACTTC.

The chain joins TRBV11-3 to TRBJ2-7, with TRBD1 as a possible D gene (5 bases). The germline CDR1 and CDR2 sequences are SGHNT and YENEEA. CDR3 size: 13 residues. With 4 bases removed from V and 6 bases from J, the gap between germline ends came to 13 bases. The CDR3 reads CASSWGRESEQYF. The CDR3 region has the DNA TGTGCCAGCAGCTGGGGCAGGGAATCCGAGCAGTACTTC. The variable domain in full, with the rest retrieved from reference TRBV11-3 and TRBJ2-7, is EAGVVQSPRYKIIEKKQPVAFWCNPISGHNTLYWYLQNLGQGPELLIRYENEEAVDDSQLPKDRFSAERLKGVDSTLKIQPAELGDSAVYLCASSWGRESEQYFGPGTRLTVT.

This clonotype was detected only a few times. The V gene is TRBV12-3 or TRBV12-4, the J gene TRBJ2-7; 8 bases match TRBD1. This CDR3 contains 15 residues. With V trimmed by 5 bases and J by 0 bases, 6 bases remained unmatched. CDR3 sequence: CASSLTGVNSYEQYF. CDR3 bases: TGTGCCAGCAGTCTGACAGGGGTGAACTCCTACGAGCAGTACTTC.

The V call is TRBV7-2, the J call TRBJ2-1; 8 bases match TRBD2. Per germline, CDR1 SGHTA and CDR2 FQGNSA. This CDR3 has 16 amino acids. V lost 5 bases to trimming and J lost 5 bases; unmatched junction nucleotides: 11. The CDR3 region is CASSISGTYRNNEQFF. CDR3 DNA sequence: TGTGCCAGCAGCATTAGCGGGACGTACCGGAACAATGAGCAGTTCTTC.

The CDR3 protein is CASSPTTGLRLFF. The CDR3 DNA follows: TGTGCCAGCAGCCCGACGACAGGGTTACGTCTGTTTTTT. The chain joins TRBV7-2 to TRBJ1-4; 7 bases align to TRBD1. Germline CDR1 is SGHTA and CDR2 is FQGNSA. CDR3 length equals 13 residues. V was pared by 5 bases and J by 14 bases, with 11 bases of the junction left unmatched.

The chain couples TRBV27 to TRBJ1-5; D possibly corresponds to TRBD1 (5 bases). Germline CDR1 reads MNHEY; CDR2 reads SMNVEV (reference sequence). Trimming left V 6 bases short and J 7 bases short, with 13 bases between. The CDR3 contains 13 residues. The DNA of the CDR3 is TGTGCCAGCAGCCTGACAGATACCCAGCCCCAGCATTTT. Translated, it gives CASSLTDTQPQHF.

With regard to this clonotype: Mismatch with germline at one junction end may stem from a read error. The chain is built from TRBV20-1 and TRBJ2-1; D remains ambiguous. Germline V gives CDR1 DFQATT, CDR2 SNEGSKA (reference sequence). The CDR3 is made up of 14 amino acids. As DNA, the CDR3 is TGCAGTGCTAGAGATCCGAGGCGACTCAATGGGCAGTTCTTC. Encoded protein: CSARDPRRLNGQFF.

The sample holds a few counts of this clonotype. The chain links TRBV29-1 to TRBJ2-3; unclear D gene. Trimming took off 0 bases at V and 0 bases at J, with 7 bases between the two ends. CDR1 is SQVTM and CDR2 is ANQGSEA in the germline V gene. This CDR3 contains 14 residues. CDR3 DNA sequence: TGCAGCGTTGAAGATACTGGCAGCACAGATACGCAGTATTTT. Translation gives CSVEDTGSTDTQYF.

The CDR3 spells CASSQESLAPQGTDTQYF. In DNA, the CDR3 is TGTGCCAGCAGCCAAGAATCTTTGGCTCCCCAGGGTACGGATACGCAGTATTTT. This chain connects TRBV14 to TRBJ2-3, with D perhaps TRBD1 (5 bases). The germline V gene has CDR1 SGHDN and CDR2 FVKESK. V dropped 0 bases and J dropped 6 bases, with 22 bases sitting between them. The CDR3 spans 18 residues.

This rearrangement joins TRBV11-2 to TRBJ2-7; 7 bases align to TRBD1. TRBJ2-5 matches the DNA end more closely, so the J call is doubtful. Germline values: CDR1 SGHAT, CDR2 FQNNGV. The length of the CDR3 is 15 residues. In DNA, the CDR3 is TGTGCCAGCAGCTTAGGTAGTGGGACAGAAGAGACCCAGTACTTC. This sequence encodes CASSLGSGTEETQYF.

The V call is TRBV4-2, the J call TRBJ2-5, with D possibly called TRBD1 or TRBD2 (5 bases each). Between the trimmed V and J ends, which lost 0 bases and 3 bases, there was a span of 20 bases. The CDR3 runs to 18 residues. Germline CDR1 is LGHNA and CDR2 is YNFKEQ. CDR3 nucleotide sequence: TGTGCCAGCAGCCAAGAGGGACGAAGCCCCACCATTGAAGAGACCCAGTACTTC. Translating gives CASSQEGRSPTIEETQYF.

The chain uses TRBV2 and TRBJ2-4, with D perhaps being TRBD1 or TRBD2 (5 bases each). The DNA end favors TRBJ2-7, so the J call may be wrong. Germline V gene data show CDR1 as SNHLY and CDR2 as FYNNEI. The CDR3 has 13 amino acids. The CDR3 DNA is TGTGCCAGTTGGGGACCTGACCCCTACGAGCAGTACTTC. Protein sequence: CASWGPDPYEQYF.

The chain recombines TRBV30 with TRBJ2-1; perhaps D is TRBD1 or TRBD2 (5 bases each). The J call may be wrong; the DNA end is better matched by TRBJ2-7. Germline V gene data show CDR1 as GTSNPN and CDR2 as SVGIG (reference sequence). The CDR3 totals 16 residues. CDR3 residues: CAWGPGRASPYNEQYF. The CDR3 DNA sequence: TGTGCCTGGGGGCCGGGGCGAGCTTCCCCGTACAATGAGCAGTACTTC.

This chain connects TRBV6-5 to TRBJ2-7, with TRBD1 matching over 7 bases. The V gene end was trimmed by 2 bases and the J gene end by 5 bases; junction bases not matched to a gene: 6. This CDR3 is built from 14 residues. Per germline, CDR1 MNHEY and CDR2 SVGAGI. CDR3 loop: CASSYDREIDEQYF. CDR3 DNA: TGTGCCAGCAGTTACGACAGGGAAATCGACGAGCAGTACTTC.

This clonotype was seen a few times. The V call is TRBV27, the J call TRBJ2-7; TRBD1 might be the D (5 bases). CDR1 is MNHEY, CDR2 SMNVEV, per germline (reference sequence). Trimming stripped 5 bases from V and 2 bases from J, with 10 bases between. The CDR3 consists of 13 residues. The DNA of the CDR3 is TGTGCCAGCAGTATACAGGAGCCCTACGAGCAGTACTTC. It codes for CASSIQEPYEQYF.

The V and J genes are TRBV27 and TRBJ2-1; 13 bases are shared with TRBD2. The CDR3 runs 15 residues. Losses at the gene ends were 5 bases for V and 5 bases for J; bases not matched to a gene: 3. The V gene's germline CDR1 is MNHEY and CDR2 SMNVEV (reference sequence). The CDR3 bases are TGTGCCAGCAGTCTCGGGACTAGCGGGGACAATGAGCAGTTCTTC. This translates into CASSLGTSGDNEQFF.

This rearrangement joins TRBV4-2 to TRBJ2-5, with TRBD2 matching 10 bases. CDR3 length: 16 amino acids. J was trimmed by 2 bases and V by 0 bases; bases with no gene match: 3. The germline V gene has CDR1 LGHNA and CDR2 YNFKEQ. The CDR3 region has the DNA TGTGCCAGCAGCCAAGATCTAGCGGGGGAGCAAGAGACCCAGTACTTC. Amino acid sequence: CASSQDLAGEQETQYF.

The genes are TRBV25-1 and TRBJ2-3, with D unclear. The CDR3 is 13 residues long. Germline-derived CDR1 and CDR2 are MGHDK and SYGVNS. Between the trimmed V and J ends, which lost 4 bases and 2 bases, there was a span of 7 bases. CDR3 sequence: CASSAGVTDTQYF. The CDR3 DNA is TGTGCCAGCAGTGCTGGGGTCACAGATACGCAGTATTTT.

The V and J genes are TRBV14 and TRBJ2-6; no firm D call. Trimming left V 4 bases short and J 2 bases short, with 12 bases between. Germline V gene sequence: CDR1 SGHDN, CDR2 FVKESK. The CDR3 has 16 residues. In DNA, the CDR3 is TGTGCCAGCAGCCTTTCCATAAGGGCTGGGGCCAACGTCCTGACTTTC. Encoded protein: CASSLSIRAGANVLTF.

The CDR3 DNA is TGTGCCACCAGCTCCCCCGGGACTAGTTCCTACGAGCAGTACTTC. This sequence encodes CATSSPGTSSYEQYF. This chain joins TRBV15 and TRBJ2-7, with 8 bases fitting TRBD2. V was pared by 5 bases and J by 1 base, with 7 bases of the junction left unmatched. This CDR3 region has 15 residues. Germline CDR1 and CDR2: LNHNV and YYDKDF (reference sequence).